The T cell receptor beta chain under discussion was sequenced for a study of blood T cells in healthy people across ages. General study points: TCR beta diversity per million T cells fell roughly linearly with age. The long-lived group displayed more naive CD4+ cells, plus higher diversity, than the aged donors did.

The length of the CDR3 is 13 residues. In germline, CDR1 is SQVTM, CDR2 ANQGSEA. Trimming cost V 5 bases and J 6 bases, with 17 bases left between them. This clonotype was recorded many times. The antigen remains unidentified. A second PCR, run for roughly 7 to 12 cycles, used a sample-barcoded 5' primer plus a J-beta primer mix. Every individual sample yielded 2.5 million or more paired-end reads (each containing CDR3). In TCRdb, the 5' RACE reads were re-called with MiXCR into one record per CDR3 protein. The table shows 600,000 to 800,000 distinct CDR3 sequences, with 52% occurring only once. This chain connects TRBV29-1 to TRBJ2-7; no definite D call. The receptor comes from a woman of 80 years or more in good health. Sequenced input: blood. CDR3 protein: CSVSSASIGEQYF. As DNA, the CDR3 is TGCAGCGTTTCGAGTGCCTCTATAGGCGAGCAGTACTTC.